This TCR beta chain was recorded in a study of siplizumab effects on memory and regulatory T cells. General observations from the study: Alloreactive CD4+ clones that could be mapped were on average about 74% Treg-derived with siplizumab, against roughly 27% in controls.

Roughly 100,000 TCR templates underwent assay in every sample. Data came from immunoSEQ multiplex PCR; TCRdb stores just in-frame clones and leaves some out. The sample lists 50,000 to 70,000 clones; about 96% were seen once. CDR1 is MGHDK and CDR2 is SYGVNS in the germline V gene. Unmatched junction bases numbered 7, after V lost 1 base and J lost 2 bases. This CDR3 is 17 amino acids long. This clone appeared once. What it recognizes is unknown. The sequencing input was naive CD8+ T cells sorted from blood. The gene calls are TRBV25-1 and TRBJ1-3; 8 positions agree with TRBD1. This TCR came from a human donor in good health. This CDR3 reads CASSEFVPTGAGNTIYF. Written as DNA, the CDR3 is TGTGCCAGCAGTGAATTCGTGCCGACAGGGGCTGGAAACACCATATATTTT.